The T cell receptor beta chain described here comes from a study of T cell responses to AZD1222 COVID-19 vaccine. Across the whole study: Both about-4-week and about-12-week second-dose recipients were combined. Study results and limitations: Vaccine-related CD4 TCRs covered spike, predominating at 160-218 and 743-854.

The method was immunoSEQ multiplex PCR; TCRdb's version includes in-frame clones alone and lacks a portion of them. The sample yields 95,000 to 150,000 clones, roughly nine tenths seen once. For this clone: Antigen: not known.

The sample was peripheral blood, taken on day 0 of AZD1222 vaccination. This receptor was identified in an adult in good health.

The CDR3 spells CASSQGGTPNLADTQYF. CDR3 nucleotides: TGTGCCAGCAGCCAAGGGGGGACCCCGAACTTAGCAGATACGCAGTATTTT. The genes are TRBV3-1 (or the pseudogene TRBV3-2) and TRBJ2-3, with D perhaps given as TRBD1 or TRBD2 (5 bases each). This CDR3 is built from 17 residues. CDR1 and CDR2 (germline): LGHDT, YNNKEL (reference sequence). V was cut by 1 base and J by 4 bases, with 18 bases left in between.